The 17 T cell receptor beta chains listed next were all sequenced from one sample in a study of early T cells in non-severe SARS-CoV-2 infection. TCRdb used MiXCR to reprocess the 5' RACE reads, holding one entry per CDR3 protein. This table holds approximately 52,000 distinct CDR3 sequences, 8% found once. Sequenced material: whole blood. All receptors come from an adult who was a healthcare worker with PCR-confirmed SARS-CoV-2 infection or an uninfected control (not recorded which).

This clonotype was seen ten or more times. The chain carries TRBV7-6 and TRBJ2-5; D possibly corresponds to TRBD1 (6 bases). The CDR3 has 16 amino acids. The ends were cut back, 5 bases at V and 1 base at J, with 17 bases in the middle. The germline V gene has CDR1 SGHVS and CDR2 FNYEAQ. Here the CDR3 DNA reads TGTGCCAGCAGCCCAGGGGTGGCGGCGGGCCAAGAGACCCAGTACTTC. It yields the protein CASSPGVAAGQETQYF.

The chain carries TRBV11-2 and TRBJ2-7; D call uncertain. Deletions cut 0 bases from V and 9 bases from J, with 9 bases between. This CDR3 is built from 12 residues. Germline CDR1 reads SGHAT; CDR2 reads FQNNGV. The CDR3 nucleotides are TGTGCCAGCAGCTTAGATTGGGCCCCGCAGTACTTC. Amino acids: CASSLDWAPQYF.

At least ten counts were recorded for this clonotype. The rearrangement links TRBV20-1 to TRBJ1-1; 9 bases are a match to TRBD1. V shed 2 bases, J shed 1 base, and the junction held 2 bases outside the gene matches. CDR3 size: 14 residues. Germline CDR1 reads DFQATT; CDR2 reads SNEGSKA (reference sequence). The CDR3 is CSARPGQGNTEAFF. CDR3 sequence (DNA): TGCAGTGCTAGACCGGGACAGGGGAACACTGAAGCTTTCTTT.

This clonotype was found many times. The chain has TRBV10-3 and TRBJ2-7; D unclear. The germline V gene has CDR1 ENHRY and CDR2 SYGVKD. Trimming took 0 bases from V and 4 from J, leaving 16 bases between them. This CDR3 is built from 16 residues. Here the CDR3 DNA reads TGTGCCATCAGTGAGTCATCAGAAAGGGCTAGGTACGAGCAGTACTTC. Translated: CAISESSERARYEQYF.

V gene TRBV7-3 combines with J gene TRBJ2-2, with TRBD1 matching over 7 bases. The CDR3 is 15 residues long. Trimming cost V 2 bases and J 4 bases; bases outside gene matches: 4. Germline-derived CDR1 and CDR2 are SGHTA and FQGTGA. DNA of the CDR3: TGTGCCAGCAGCTTACAGACAGGGAGCACCGGGGAGCTGTTTTTT. Protein product: CASSLQTGSTGELFF.

V gene TRBV24-1 combines with J gene TRBJ2-6; D is perhaps TRBD1 (6 bases). The CDR3 runs 19 residues. CDR1 is KGHDR and CDR2 is SFDVKD in the germline V gene. Trimming took 2 bases from V and 1 from J, leaving 17 bases between them. The CDR3 here is CATSDSPGPRGSGANVLTF. The CDR3, as DNA: TGTGCCACCAGTGATTCACCGGGACCGAGGGGGTCTGGGGCCAACGTCCTGACTTTC.

The chain joins TRBV28 to TRBJ2-3; D gene ambiguous. Germline-derived CDR1 and CDR2 are MDHEN and SYDVKM. V was shortened by 4 bases and J by 9 bases, with 11 bases between the two germline ends. The CDR3 runs 12 residues. The CDR3 here is CASSSPIGTQYF. The DNA for the CDR3 is TGTGCCAGCAGTTCCCCCATAGGGACGCAGTATTTT. The entire variable domain, with the rest obtained from reference TRBV28 and TRBJ2-3, is as follows: DVKVTQSSRYLVKRTGEKVFLECVQDMDHENMFWYRQDPGLGLRLIYFSYDVKMKEKGDIPEGYSVSREKKERFSLILESASTNQTSMYLCASSSPIGTQYFGPGTRLTVL.

J is TRBJ2-3 and V is TRBV29-1; unclear D gene. V was cut by 6 bases and J by 2 bases, with 3 bases left in between. The germline V gene encodes CDR1 SQVTM and CDR2 ANQGSEA. This CDR3 contains 10 residues. The CDR3 bases are TGCAGCGTCTCCACAGATACGCAGTATTTT. Its protein is CSVSTDTQYF.

The chain combines TRBV13 with TRBJ2-1; D not certain. Germline CDR1 reads PRHDT; CDR2 reads FYEKMQ (reference sequence). CDR3 length: 14 residues. V lost 2 bases and J lost 6, with 11 bases in between. The CDR3 is CASSLIGHGNEQFF. CDR3 nucleotides: TGTGCCAGCAGCTTAATTGGGCATGGCAATGAGCAGTTCTTC. The whole variable domain, remainder taken from reference TRBV13 and TRBJ2-1, is AAGVIQSPRHLIKEKRETATLKCYPIPRHDTVYWYQQGPGQDPQFLISFYEKMQSDKGSIPDRFSAQQFSDYHSELNMSSLELGDSALYFCASSLIGHGNEQFFGPGTRLTVL.

The chain has TRBV29-1 and TRBJ1-5, with a possible D match to TRBD1 (6 bases). CDR1 and CDR2 from the germline V gene are SQVTM and ANQGSEA. V was clipped by 4 bases and J by 4 bases, with 11 bases between them. The CDR3 is 13 amino acids. The CDR3 DNA follows: TGCAGCGTTGCCCCAGGGACAAATCAGCCCCAGCATTTT. Its translation is CSVAPGTNQPQHF.

About this clonotype: A much bigger clone sits one base away, suggesting this may be a read error. This rearrangement joins TRBV20-1 to TRBJ1-2, with D perhaps TRBD1 (5 bases). CDR3 length equals 15 residues. The germline V gene has CDR1 DFQATT and CDR2 SNEGSKA (reference sequence). The CDR3 region is CNALPAGLLDYGYTF. The DNA for the CDR3 is TGCAATGCTCTGCCCGCGGGACTGCTAGACTATGGCTACACCTTC.

This chain uses TRBV6-5 with TRBJ1-2; a possible D gene is TRBD1 (5 bases). The V and J ends lost 4 bases and 6 bases respectively, with 21 bases between them. Germline-derived CDR1 and CDR2 are MNHEY and SVGAGI. The CDR3 runs 16 residues. CDR3 in amino acids: CASSSLRSGGLNGYTF. The DNA of the CDR3 is TGTGCCAGCAGTTCTTTGAGGTCCGGGGGATTGAATGGCTACACCTTC.

The genes are TRBV5-1 and TRBJ2-1; 13 bases are a match to TRBD2. There are 15 residues in the CDR3. V shed 4 bases, J shed 7 bases, and the junction held 5 bases outside the gene matches. Germline V gene sequence: CDR1 SGHRS, CDR2 YFSETQ. For the CDR3, the DNA is TGCGCCAGCAGCCTAGGACTAGCGGGGGAGAATGAGCAGTTCTTC. Protein product: CASSLGLAGENEQFF.

This clonotype was detected many times. This sequence joins TRBV5-1 and TRBJ1-1; D is ambiguous. In germline, CDR1 is SGHRS, CDR2 YFSETQ. The CDR3 contains 15 residues. The V end was cut by 4 bases, the J end by 0 bases, with 13 bases between. The CDR3 coding sequence is TGCGCCAGCAGCCCTCTGAGAGTCATGAACACTGAAGCTTTCTTT. The encoded protein is CASSPLRVMNTEAFF.

This clonotype was counted only a few times. J is TRBJ1-1 and V is TRBV18, with no clear D. Germline V gene lookup returns CDR1 KGHSH and CDR2 LQKENI. The V end was cut by 2 bases, the J end by 6 bases, with 10 bases between. The CDR3 sequence is 13 residues long. CDR3 DNA sequence: TGTGCCAGCTCACCATCTTCGGCTGCTGAAGCTTTCTTT. This translates into CASSPSSAAEAFF. The whole variable domain, remainder taken from reference TRBV18 and TRBJ1-1, is NAGVMQNPRHLVRRRGQEARLRCSPMKGHSHVYWYRQLPEEGLKFMVYLQKENIIDESGMPKERFSAEFPKEGPSILRIQQVVRGDSAAYFCASSPSSAAEAFFGQGTRLTVV.

This clonotype was counted at least ten times. The chain carries TRBV12-3 or TRBV12-4 and TRBJ1-2, with D uncertain. There are 11 residues in the CDR3. V dropped 4 bases and J dropped 4 bases, with 4 bases sitting between them. DNA for the CDR3: TGTGCCAGCAGTTACGGCTATGGCTACACCTTC. It encodes CASSYGYGYTF.

This clonotype was seen ten or more times. The chain links TRBV5-1 to TRBJ1-1; D is perhaps TRBD1 (6 bases). There are 14 residues in the CDR3. V lost 1 base and J 4 bases, leaving 11 bases between the germline ends. In germline, CDR1 is SGHRS, CDR2 YFSETQ. The CDR3 region is CASSLSGGGTEAFF. DNA of the CDR3: TGCGCCAGCAGCTTGTCGGGGGGCGGCACTGAAGCTTTCTTT.